Below are 17 T cell receptor beta chains sequenced from a single sample in a study of Ad26.COV2.S vaccination and SARS-CoV-2 variants. This sample's treatment: roughly 20 received Ad26.COV2.S at low or high dose, single or two shots; roughly five received placebo; per-sample allocation not given. The study sampled participants on day 63 after the first vaccine or placebo injection. Profiled with immunoSEQ multiplex PCR; TCRdb holds only in-frame clones, not every one. Among roughly 300,000 clones, around 89% were seen once, and the ten largest hold 6.4%. Specimen: peripheral blood, collected in a trial of Ad26.COV2.S vaccine versus placebo. The receptor set was obtained from a person aged 18-65 years who received the Ad26.COV2.S COVID-19 vaccine or a placebo.

This clone was recorded only once. The genes are TRBV27 and TRBJ2-3, with unresolved D. The CDR3 spans 12 residues. Germline assignment: CDR1 MNHEY and CDR2 SMNVEV (reference sequence). V gave up 9 bases and J gave up 2 bases, with 9 bases separating them. DNA of the CDR3: TGTGCCAGTTCTTCTATCACAGATACGCAGTATTTT. This codes for CASSSITDTQYF.

The chain links TRBV11-2 to TRBJ1-6, with 7 bases identical to TRBD1. Looked up from germline, CDR1 is SGHAT and CDR2 is FQNNGV. Losses at the gene ends were 4 bases for V and 6 bases for J; bases not matched to a gene: 6. There are 15 residues in the CDR3. This chain's CDR3 is CASSYSTGSNSPLHF. CDR3 in DNA: TGTGCCAGCAGCTACTCGACAGGGAGTAATTCACCCCTCCACTTT. Full variable domain (remainder filled in from reference TRBV11-2 and TRBJ1-6): EAGVAQSPRYKIIEKRQSVAFWCNPISGHATLYWYQQILGQGPKLLIQFQNNGVVDDSQLPKDRFSAERLKGVDSTLKIQPAKLEDSAVYLCASSYSTGSNSPLHFGNGTRLTVT.

The genes are TRBV28 and TRBJ1-5; 9 nucleotides align to TRBD1. Germline assignment: CDR1 MDHEN and CDR2 SYDVKM. The length of the CDR3 is 14 residues. V lost 8 bases and J lost 7; bases outside the gene matches: 9. CDR3 loop: CASCGDRVRQPQHF. CDR3 DNA: TGTGCCAGCTGTGGGGACAGGGTACGGCAGCCCCAGCATTTT.

The CDR3 sequence: CASSFNLGQGTSGYTF. In DNA form, the CDR3 reads TGTGCCAGCAGCTTCAATCTGGGACAGGGAACTTCTGGCTACACCTTC. V gene TRBV7-2 combines with J gene TRBJ1-2; 9 bases map to TRBD1. Germline loops: CDR1 SGHTA, CDR2 FQGNSA. The CDR3 is made up of 16 amino acids. Trimming took 3 bases from V and 7 from J; bases not matched to a gene: 12.

The CDR3 region is CASSPEFGTNEKLFF. CDR3 nucleotides: TGTGCCAGCAGTCCGGAGTTTGGGACTAATGAAAAACTGTTTTTT. The rearrangement joins TRBV27 to TRBJ1-4; no clear D. Germline-derived CDR1 and CDR2 are MNHEY and SMNVEV (reference sequence). V was pared by 5 bases and J by 2 bases, with 12 bases between. The CDR3 is 15 amino acids.

The chain joins TRBV29-1 to TRBJ2-6; D ambiguous. The V gene's germline CDR1 is SQVTM and CDR2 ANQGSEA. The V and J ends lost 7 bases and 8 bases respectively, with 15 bases between them. This CDR3 has 13 residues. CDR3 sequence reads: CSAGSAVPNVLTF. CDR3 coding DNA: TGCAGCGCCGGGTCGGCAGTACCCAACGTCCTGACTTTC.

The CDR3, as DNA: TGCGCCAGCAGTGGAAACACCTTGAACACTGAAGCTTTCTTT. It translates to CASSGNTLNTEAFF. V is TRBV5-1 and J is TRBJ1-1; D unclear. CDR3 length: 14 amino acids. In germline, CDR1 is SGHRS, CDR2 YFSETQ. Trimming removed 5 bases from V and 0 bases from J, with 11 bases in between.

The CDR3 protein is CASSLRGLLDEKLFF. In nucleotides, the CDR3 is TGTGCCAGCAGCCTACGGGGGTTATTGGATGAAAAACTGTTTTTT. The chain uses TRBV14 and TRBJ1-4, with D possibly TRBD1 on 5 matching bases. Germline V gene sequence: CDR1 SGHDN, CDR2 FVKESK. Trimming shortened V by 4 bases and J by 6 bases, and 15 bases separated the two germline ends. The CDR3 has 15 amino acids.

The chain employs TRBV10-3 and TRBJ2-1, with a tentative D call TRBD2 (5 bases). V was cut by 4 bases and J by 0 bases, with 16 bases left in between. Germline loops: CDR1 ENHRY, CDR2 SYGVKD. The CDR3 is 17 residues long. CDR3 protein: CAISVERGFLSYNEQFF. The CDR3 DNA follows: TGTGCCATCAGTGTTGAACGGGGTTTCCTCTCCTACAATGAGCAGTTCTTC.

The rearrangement links TRBV9 to TRBJ2-7; 7 positions match TRBD1. The CDR3 is 15 residues long. V shed 1 base, J shed 0 bases, and the junction held 4 bases outside the gene matches. Germline V lookup: CDR1 SGDLS, CDR2 YYNGEE. CDR3 protein: CASSVQGVGSYEQYF. The DNA for the CDR3 is TGTGCCAGCAGCGTACAGGGGGTGGGCTCCTACGAGCAGTACTTC.

The chain combines TRBV7-3 with TRBJ1-2; unclear D gene. In germline, CDR1 is SGHTA, CDR2 FQGTGA. The CDR3 loop spans 15 amino acids. Trimming left V 4 bases short and J 6 bases short, with 18 bases between. CDR3 in DNA: TGTGCCAGCAGCTCCCAACCGCCTTTGCTCCATGGCTACACCTTC. Protein sequence: CASSSQPPLLHGYTF.

The chain recombines TRBV6-6 with TRBJ2-1; possible D gene TRBD1, 6 bases. The germline V and J ends were trimmed by 4 bases and 7 bases, with 11 bases remaining between them. Germline V gives CDR1 MNHNY, CDR2 SVGAGI (reference sequence). The CDR3 is 13 amino acids. The DNA for the CDR3 is TGTGCCAGCAGTTCTACAGGGTTAAATGAGCAGTTCTTC. Its translation is CASSSTGLNEQFF.

The chain employs TRBV6-5 and TRBJ2-2; a weak D match, TRBD1 (6 bases). The CDR3 runs to 12 residues. V lost 6 bases, J lost 10 bases, and 12 bases lay in between. The germline CDR1 and CDR2 sequences are MNHEY and SVGAGI. The CDR3 sequence: CASSLDRMELFF. CDR3 coding DNA: TGTGCCAGCAGCTTAGACAGGATGGAGCTGTTTTTT.

The CDR3 region has the DNA TGTGCCAGCAGCTTAAGGGACGGGGAGCTGTTTTTT. This encodes CASSLRDGELFF. The chain couples TRBV7-3 to TRBJ2-2; the D is unclear. Germline V gives CDR1 SGHTA, CDR2 FQGTGA. Deletions cut 1 base from V and 7 bases from J, with 4 bases between. The CDR3 totals 12 residues.

This clone appeared a single time. The chain carries TRBV3-1 (or the pseudogene TRBV3-2) and TRBJ2-4; the D gene is possibly TRBD1 (5 bases). Germline CDR1 LGHDT, CDR2 YNNKEL (reference sequence). Between the trimmed V and J ends, which lost 1 base and 7 bases, there was a span of 17 bases. CDR3 size: 16 residues. The CDR3 is CASSQGTPGFDNIQYF. The CDR3 DNA reads TGTGCCAGCAGCCAAGGTACTCCAGGGTTCGACAACATTCAGTACTTC.

The chain has TRBV24-1 and TRBJ2-1; no firm D call. There are 11 residues in the CDR3. Germline V CDR1 and CDR2: KGHDR, SFDVKD. V lost 4 bases, J lost 5 bases, and 2 bases lay in between. The CDR3 loop reads CATSENNEQFF. The CDR3 DNA sequence: TGTGCCACCAGTGAGAACAATGAGCAGTTCTTC.

This rearrangement joins TRBV24-1 to TRBJ1-2; tentative D call: TRBD1 (6 bases). The CDR3 extends over 17 amino acids. Germline CDR1 reads KGHDR; CDR2 reads SFDVKD. Trimming removed 7 bases at V and 0 bases at J, with 20 bases between. The CDR3 sequence is CATRDRQEEEANYGYTF. The CDR3 DNA reads TGTGCCACCAGGGATCGACAGGAGGAGGAGGCTAACTATGGCTACACCTTC.